There are a few counts of the clone carrying this T cell receptor (beta chain). The antigen is not known. TCRdb re-analysed the reads in MiXCR, keeping a single row per CDR3 protein. This table holds around 25,000 distinct CDR3 sequences, over 15% found once. This entry belongs to a study of T cell repertoires in cytomegalovirus infection. Between the trimmed V and J ends, which lost 5 bases and 4 bases, there was a span of 18 bases. This CDR3 contains 15 residues. From germline, CDR1 is SGHNT and CDR2 YYREEE (reference sequence). The receptor comes from a human donor in good health (CMV status not recorded). Some clones in this sample may be carry-over from other donors' samples. Sequences were derived from CD8+ T cells from cultured PBMCs, sampled from culture after CMV antigen stimulation. The chain combines TRBV5-4 with TRBJ1-1; D is possibly TRBD1 (6 bases). Here the CDR3 DNA reads TGTGCCAGCAGAACTAGGGGGTTGATGGGCACTGAAGCTTTCTTT. Amino acid sequence: CASRTRGLMGTEAFF.